The clone carrying this T cell receptor (beta chain) was observed a handful of times. Its antigen is undetermined. Four PCR rounds used nested alpha and beta constant region primers plus the SP2 primer. Reverse transcription of blood and skin TCR RNA was primed at alpha and beta constant regions. TCRdb re-called the 5' RACE reads with MiXCR, one entry per CDR3 protein. Of roughly 60,000 distinct CDR3 sequences listed, less than 10% are singletons. The ends lost 5 bases at V and 2 bases at J; junction bases unmatched: 9. There are 17 residues in the CDR3. The V gene's germline CDR1 is MGHRA and CDR2 YSYEKL. TCR cDNA received a 3' ligated oligonucleotide that carried a UMI. Whole-blood samples were around 2.3 ml of peripheral blood from healthy adult volunteers. Reverse transcription used DNase-treated unsorted total RNA, aiming for roughly 1 to 1000 ng. This entry belongs to a study of naive and memory T cell subsets.

Study-level results: The RNA method is potentially sensitive to activation and differentiation changes.

This clonotype was obtained from a female donor in good health. The rearrangement uses TRBV4-1 and TRBJ1-3; TRBD1 agrees at 10 bases. The CDR3 loop reads CASSAWEGQGTGNTIYF. DNA of the CDR3: TGCGCCAGCAGCGCATGGGAGGGACAGGGGACTGGAAACACCATATATTTT.